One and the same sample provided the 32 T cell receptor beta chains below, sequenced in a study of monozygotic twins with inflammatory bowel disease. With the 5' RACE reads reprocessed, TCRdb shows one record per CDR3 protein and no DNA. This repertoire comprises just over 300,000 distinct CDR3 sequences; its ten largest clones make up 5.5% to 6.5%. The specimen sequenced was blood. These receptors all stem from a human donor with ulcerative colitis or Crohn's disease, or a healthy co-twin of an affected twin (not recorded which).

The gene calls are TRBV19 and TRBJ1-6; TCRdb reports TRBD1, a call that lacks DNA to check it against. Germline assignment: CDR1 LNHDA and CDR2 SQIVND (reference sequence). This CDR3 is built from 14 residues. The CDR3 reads CATRPRVTDSPLHF.

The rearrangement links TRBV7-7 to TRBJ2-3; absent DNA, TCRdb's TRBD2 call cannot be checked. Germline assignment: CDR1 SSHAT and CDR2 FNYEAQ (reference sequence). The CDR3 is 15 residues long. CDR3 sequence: CASSATSGSTDTQYF.

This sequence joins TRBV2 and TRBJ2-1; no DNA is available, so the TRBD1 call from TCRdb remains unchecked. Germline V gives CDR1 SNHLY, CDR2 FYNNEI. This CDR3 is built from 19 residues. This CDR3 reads CASTVERQGAAVSYNEQFF.

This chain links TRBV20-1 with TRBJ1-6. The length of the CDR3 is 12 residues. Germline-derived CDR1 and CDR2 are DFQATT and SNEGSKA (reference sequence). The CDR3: CSAREENSPLHF.

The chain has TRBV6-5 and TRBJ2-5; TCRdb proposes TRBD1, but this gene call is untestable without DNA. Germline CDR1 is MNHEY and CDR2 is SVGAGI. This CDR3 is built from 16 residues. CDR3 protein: CASSYSSPDRGKTQYF.

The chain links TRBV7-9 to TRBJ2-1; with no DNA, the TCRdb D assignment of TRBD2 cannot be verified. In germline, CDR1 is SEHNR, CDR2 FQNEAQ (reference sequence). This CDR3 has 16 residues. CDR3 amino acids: CASSLERVGRYNEQFF.

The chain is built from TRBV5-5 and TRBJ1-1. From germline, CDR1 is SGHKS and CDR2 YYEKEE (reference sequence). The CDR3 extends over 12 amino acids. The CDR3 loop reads CASSIGETEAFF.

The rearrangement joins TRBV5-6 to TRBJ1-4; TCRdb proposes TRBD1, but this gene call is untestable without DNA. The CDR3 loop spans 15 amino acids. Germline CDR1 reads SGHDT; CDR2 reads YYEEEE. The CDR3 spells CASSIRTGLNEKLFF.

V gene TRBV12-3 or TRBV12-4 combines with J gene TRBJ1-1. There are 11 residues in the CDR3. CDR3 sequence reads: CASSDGPEAFF.

Here the CDR3 reads CASSFKANSPLHF. The rearrangement links TRBV27 to TRBJ1-6. CDR3 size: 13 residues. Germline V gives CDR1 MNHEY, CDR2 SMNVEV (reference sequence).

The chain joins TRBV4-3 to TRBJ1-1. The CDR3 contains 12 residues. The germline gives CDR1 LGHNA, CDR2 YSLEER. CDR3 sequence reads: CASSHGETEAFF.

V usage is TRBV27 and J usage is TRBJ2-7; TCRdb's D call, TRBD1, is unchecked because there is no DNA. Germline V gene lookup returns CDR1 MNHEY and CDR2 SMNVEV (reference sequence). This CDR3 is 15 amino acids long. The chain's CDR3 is CASSPRDRGRYEQYF.

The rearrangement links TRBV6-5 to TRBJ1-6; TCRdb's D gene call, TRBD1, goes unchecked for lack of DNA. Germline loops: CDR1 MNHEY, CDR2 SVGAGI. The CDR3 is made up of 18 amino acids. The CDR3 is CASSYETGGATYNSPLHF.

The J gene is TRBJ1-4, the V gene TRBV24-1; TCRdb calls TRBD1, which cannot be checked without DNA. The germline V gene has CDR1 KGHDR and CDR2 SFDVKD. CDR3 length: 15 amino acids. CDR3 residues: CATSDHRGSGEKLFF.

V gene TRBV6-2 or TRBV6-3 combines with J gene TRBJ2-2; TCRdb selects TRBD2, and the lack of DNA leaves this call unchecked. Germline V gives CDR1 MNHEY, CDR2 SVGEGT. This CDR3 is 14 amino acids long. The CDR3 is CASKRSGGNRELFF.

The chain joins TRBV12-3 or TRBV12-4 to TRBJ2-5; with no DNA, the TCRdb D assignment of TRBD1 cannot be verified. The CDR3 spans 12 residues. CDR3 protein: CASTLLGGTQYF.

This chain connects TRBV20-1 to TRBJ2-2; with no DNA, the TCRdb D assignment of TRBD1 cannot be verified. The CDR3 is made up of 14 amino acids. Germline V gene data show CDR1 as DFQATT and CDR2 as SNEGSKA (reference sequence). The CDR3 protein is CSAREGQNTGELFF.

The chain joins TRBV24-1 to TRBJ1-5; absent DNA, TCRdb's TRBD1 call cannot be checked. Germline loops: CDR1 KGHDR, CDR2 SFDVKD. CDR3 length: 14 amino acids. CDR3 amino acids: CATKGQGANQPQHF.

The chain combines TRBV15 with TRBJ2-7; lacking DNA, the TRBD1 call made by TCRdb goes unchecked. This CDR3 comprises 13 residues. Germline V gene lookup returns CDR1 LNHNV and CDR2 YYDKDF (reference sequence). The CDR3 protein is CATAWDRSYEQYF.

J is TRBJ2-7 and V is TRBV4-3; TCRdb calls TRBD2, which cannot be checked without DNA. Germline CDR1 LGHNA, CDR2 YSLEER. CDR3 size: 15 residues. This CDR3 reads CASSPLAGGGSEQYF.

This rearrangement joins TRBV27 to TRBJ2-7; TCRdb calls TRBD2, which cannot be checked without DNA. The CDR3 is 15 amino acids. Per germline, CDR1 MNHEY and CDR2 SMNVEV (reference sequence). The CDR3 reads CASSPTGTTSYEQYF.

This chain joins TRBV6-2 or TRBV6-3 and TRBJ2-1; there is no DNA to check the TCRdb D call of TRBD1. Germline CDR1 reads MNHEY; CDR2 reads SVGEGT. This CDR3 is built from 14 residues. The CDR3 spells CASYPRDAGNEQFF.

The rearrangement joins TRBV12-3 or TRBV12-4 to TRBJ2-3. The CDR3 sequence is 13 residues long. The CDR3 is CASSLRDTDTQYF.

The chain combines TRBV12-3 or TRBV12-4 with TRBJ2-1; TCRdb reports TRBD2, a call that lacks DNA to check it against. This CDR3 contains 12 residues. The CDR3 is CASRPTSDEQFF.

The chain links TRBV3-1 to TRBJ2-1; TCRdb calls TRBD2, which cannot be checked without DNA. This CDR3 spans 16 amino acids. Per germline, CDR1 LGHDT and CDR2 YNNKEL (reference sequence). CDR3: CASSLRLAGLNNEQFF.

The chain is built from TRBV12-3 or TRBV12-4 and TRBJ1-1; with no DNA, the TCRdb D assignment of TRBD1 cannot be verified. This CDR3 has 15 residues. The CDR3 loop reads CASSRWTGGVSEAFF.

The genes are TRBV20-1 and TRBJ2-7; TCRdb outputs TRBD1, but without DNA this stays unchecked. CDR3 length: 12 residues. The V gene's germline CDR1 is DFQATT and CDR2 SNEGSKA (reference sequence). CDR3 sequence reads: CSARQDTYEQYF.

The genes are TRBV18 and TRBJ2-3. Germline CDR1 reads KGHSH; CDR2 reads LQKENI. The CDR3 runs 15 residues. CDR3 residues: CASSPPVQGADTQYF.

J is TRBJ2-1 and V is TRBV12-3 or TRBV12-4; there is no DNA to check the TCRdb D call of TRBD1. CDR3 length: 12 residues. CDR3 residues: CASRNDREGEFF.

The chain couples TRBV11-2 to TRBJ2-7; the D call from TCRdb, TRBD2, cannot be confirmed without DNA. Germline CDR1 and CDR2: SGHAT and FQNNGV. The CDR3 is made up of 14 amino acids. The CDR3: CASSSKAGFSEQYF.

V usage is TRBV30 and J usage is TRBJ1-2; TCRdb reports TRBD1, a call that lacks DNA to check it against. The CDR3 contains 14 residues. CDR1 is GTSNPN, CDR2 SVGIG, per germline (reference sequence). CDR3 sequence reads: CAWSWDRANYGYTF.

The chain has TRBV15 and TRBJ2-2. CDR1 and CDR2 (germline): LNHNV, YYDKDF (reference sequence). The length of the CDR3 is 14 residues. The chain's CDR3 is CATSREAFVGELFF.